This TCR beta chain appears in the sequencing data of a study of T cell responses to AZD1222 COVID-19 vaccine. Across the study: Combined were second doses at about 4 or about 12 weeks.

Concerning this clone itself: The antigen is not known.

The V segment lost 0 bases and the J segment 0 bases; nucleotides outside the gene matches: 3. Germline V lookup: CDR1 MGHRA, CDR2 YSYEKL. The CDR3 loop spans 18 amino acids. Clones were read by immunoSEQ multiplex PCR, and TCRdb kept only the in-frame ones, dropping some. This table has 120,000 or so clones, 90% appearing once. Broader study findings: Nearly half of spike-specific TCRs reportedly target unmutated variant regions. Baseline antibody screening turned up just a handful of seropositive AZD1222 recipients. Repertoire samples came only from after the peak T cell response.

This TCR was sampled from an adult in good health. The specimen was peripheral blood, collected on day 0 of AZD1222 vaccination. The rearrangement joins TRBV4-1 to TRBJ2-3, with TRBD2 matching 13 bases. The DNA for the CDR3 is TGCGCCAGCAGCCAAGAAGGGGGACTAGCGGGAAGCACAGATACGCAGTATTTT. Its translation: CASSQEGGLAGSTDTQYF.